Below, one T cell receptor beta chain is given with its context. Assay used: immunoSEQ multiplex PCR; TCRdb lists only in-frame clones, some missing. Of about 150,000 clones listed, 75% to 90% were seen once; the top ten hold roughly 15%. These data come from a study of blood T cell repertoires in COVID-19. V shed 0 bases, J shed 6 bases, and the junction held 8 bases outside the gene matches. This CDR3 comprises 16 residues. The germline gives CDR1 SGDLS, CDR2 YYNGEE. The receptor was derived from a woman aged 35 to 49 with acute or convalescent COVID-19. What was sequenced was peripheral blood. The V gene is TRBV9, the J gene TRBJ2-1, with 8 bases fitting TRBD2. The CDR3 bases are TGTGCCAGCAGCGTAGCTACTGGCGGGGGGCGCAATGAGCAGTTCTTC. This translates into CASSVATGGGRNEQFF.